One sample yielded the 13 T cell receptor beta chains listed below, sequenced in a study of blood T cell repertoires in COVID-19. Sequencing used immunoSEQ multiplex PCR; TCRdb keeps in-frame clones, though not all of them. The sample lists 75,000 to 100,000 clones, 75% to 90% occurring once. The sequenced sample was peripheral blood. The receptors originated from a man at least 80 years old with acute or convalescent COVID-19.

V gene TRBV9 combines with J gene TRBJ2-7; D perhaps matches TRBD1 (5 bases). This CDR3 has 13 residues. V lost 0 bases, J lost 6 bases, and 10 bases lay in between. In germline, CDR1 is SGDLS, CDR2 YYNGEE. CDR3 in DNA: TGTGCCAGCAGCGTAGAAGGGGTAGGCGAGCAGTACTTC. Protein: CASSVEGVGEQYF. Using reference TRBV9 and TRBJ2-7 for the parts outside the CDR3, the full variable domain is DSGVTQTPKHLITATGQRVTLRCSPRSGDLSVYWYQQSLDQGLQFLIQYYNGEERAKGNILERFSAQQFPDLHSELNLSSLELGDSALYFCASSVEGVGEQYFGPGTRLTVT.

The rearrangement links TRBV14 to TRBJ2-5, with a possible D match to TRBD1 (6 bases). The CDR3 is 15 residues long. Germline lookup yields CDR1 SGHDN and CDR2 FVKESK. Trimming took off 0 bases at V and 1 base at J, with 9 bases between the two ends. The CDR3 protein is CASSQDYRVQETQYF. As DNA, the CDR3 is TGTGCCAGCAGCCAAGATTACAGGGTCCAAGAGACCCAGTACTTC.

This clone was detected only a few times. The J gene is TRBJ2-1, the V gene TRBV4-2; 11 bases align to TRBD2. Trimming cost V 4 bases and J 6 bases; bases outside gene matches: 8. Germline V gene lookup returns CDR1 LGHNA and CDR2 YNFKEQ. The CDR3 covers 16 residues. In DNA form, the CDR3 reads TGTGCCAGCAGCCGGGACAGACTAGCGGGAAGCAATGAGCAGTTCTTC. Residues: CASSRDRLAGSNEQFF.

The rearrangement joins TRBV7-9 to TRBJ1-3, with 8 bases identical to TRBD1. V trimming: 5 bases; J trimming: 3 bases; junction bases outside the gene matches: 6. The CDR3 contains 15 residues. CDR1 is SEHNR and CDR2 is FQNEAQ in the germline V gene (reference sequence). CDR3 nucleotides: TGTGCCAGCAGCCCTAGGACAGGGTTTGGAAACACCATATATTTT. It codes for CASSPRTGFGNTIYF.

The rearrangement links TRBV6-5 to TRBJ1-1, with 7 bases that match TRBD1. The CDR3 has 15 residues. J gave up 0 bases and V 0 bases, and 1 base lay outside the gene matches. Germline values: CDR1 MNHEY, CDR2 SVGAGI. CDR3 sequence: CASSYSGQMNTEAFF. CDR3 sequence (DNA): TGTGCCAGCAGTTACTCGGGACAGATGAACACTGAAGCTTTCTTT.

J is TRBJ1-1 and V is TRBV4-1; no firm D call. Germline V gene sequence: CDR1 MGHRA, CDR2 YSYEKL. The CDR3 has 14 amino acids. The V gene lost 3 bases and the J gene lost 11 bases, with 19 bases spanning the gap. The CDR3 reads CASSQETISDRAFF. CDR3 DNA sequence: TGCGCCAGCAGCCAGGAGACTATCTCCGATCGGGCTTTCTTT.

The CDR3 loop reads CASSLTPPNNRRDTQYF. CDR3 in DNA: TGTGCCAGCAGCCTCACCCCCCCAAACAACCGGCGGGATACGCAGTATTTT. The J gene is TRBJ2-3, the V gene TRBV7-2, with no clear D. The CDR3 runs 17 residues. The V gene lost 5 bases and the J gene lost 6 bases, with 24 bases spanning the gap. Germline values: CDR1 SGHTA, CDR2 FQGNSA.

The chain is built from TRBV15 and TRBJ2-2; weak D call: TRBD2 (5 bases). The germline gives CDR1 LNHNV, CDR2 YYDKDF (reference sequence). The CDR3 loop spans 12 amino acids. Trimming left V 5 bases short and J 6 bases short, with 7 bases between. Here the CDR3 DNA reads TGTGCCACCAGCCGGAGGTCCGGGGAGCTGTTTTTT. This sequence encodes CATSRRSGELFF.

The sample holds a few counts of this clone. CDR3: CASSSTELYNEQFF. The CDR3 DNA reads TGTGCCAGCAGCTCGACGGAGCTTTACAATGAGCAGTTCTTC. The V gene is TRBV6-2 or TRBV6-3, the J gene TRBJ2-1; D uncertain. The CDR3 consists of 14 residues. The germline V and J ends were trimmed by 6 bases and 4 bases, with 13 bases remaining between them. Germline V lookup: CDR1 MNHEY, CDR2 SVGEGT.

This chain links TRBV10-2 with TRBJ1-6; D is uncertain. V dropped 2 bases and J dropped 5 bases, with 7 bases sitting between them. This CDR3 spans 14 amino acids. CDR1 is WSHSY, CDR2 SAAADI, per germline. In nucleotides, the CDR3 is TGCGCCAGCAGTGAGGCGGCAGATAATTCACCCCTCCACTTT. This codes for CASSEAADNSPLHF.

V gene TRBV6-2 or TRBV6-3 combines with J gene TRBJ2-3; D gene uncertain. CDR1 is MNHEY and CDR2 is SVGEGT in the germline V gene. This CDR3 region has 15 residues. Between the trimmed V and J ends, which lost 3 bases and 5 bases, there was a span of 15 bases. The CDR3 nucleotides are TGTGCCAGCAGTTATATGCGGCCAACCAGAGATACGCAGTATTTT. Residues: CASSYMRPTRDTQYF.

CDR3 in DNA: TGTGCCAGCAGTCCTATAGCGGCGAACACCGGGGAGCTGTTTTTT. It translates to CASSPIAANTGELFF. This sequence joins TRBV7-9 and TRBJ2-2; TRBD2 might be the D (6 bases). CDR1 is SEHNR and CDR2 is FQNEAQ in the germline V gene (reference sequence). The CDR3 contains 15 residues. The V gene lost 6 bases and the J gene lost 0 bases, with 11 bases spanning the gap.

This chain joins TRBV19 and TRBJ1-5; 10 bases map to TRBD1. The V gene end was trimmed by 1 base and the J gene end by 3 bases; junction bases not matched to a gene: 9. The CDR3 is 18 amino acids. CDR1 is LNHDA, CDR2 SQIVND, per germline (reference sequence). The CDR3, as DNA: TGTGCCAGTAGTATAGCCCCCGCCGGGACAGGGGACAATCAGCCCCAGCATTTT. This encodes CASSIAPAGTGDNQPQHF.